This T cell receptor (beta chain) is from a study of T-cell memory formation after mild COVID-19. General study points: Contracting clones from day 15 to 85 had balanced CD4/CD8; later expanders favoured CD4+. Within pre-infection memory, some responding clones were found, suggesting cross-reactive memory joined.

Libraries for TCRalpha and TCRbeta carried sample barcodes and unique molecular identifiers via 5'RACE. From the 5' RACE reads, TCRdb called clonotypes with MiXCR, one entry per CDR3 protein. This table holds approximately 440,000 distinct CDR3 sequences, around 19% found once. This clonotype occurred once. Antigen: not known. The V gene's germline CDR1 is KGHDR and CDR2 SFDVKD. V was clipped by 9 bases and J by 0 bases, with 17 bases between them. The CDR3 is 16 residues long. The TCR originated in an adult woman who had mild COVID-19 (a few samples of this study predate the infection). Cell type and time point are not known. Sequences were obtained from PBMCs or a T cell subset sorted from them (not recorded which). V gene TRBV24-1 combines with J gene TRBJ1-5; the D is unclear. CDR3 DNA sequence: TGTGCCACCCCAAGGTGGCAGACTTATAGCAATCAGCCCCAGCATTTT. Translating it yields CATPRWQTYSNQPQHF.